The next 7 T cell receptor beta chains were all read from a single sample in a study of T cell repertoires in cytomegalovirus infection. MiXCR, applied by TCRdb to the reads, yields one record per CDR3 protein. The table has 550,000 to 850,000 distinct CDR3 sequences, about 33% seen once. Their antigens are not known. The sample consisted of cultured PBMCs, taken from culture after CMV antigen stimulation. Receptor source: a human donor in good health (CMV status not recorded). Some clones in this sample may be carry-over from other donors' samples.

This clonotype was detected a few times. This chain connects TRBV7-8 to TRBJ2-6, with D tentatively TRBD1 (5 bases). V was trimmed by 3 bases and J by 2 bases, leaving 17 bases between them. The CDR3 spans 18 residues. The germline V gene has CDR1 SGHVS and CDR2 FQNEAQ. CDR3 sequence (DNA): TGTGCCAGCAGCTTTTTAGGGGTCGGCGGCCCTGGGGCCAACGTCCTGACTTTC. Encoded protein: CASSFLGVGGPGANVLTF. Full variable domain (outside the CDR3, taken from reference TRBV7-8 and TRBJ2-6): GAGVSQSPRYKVAKRGQDVALRCDPISGHVSLFWYQQALGQGPEFLTYFQNEAQLDKSGLPSDRFFAERPEGSVSTLKIQRTQQEDSAVYLCASSFLGVGGPGANVLTFGAGSRLTVL.

CDR3 sequence: CATHEVKNTEAFF. The CDR3 DNA is TGTGCCACCCACGAAGTAAAGAACACTGAAGCTTTCTTT. The chain links TRBV10-3 to TRBJ1-1, with D hard to call. Germline CDR1 and CDR2: ENHRY and SYGVKD. This CDR3 has 13 amino acids. The V and J ends lost 10 bases and 1 base respectively, with 13 bases between them.

This clonotype was picked up a small number of times. The genes are TRBV7-6 and TRBJ2-3; D possibly corresponds to TRBD1 (5 bases). CDR3 length: 17 amino acids. Germline V CDR1 and CDR2: SGHVS, FNYEAQ. Trimming removed 2 bases from V and 3 bases from J, with 18 bases in between. CDR3 loop: CASSLRQGPFGTDTQYF. CDR3 nucleotides: TGTGCCAGCAGCTTACGTCAGGGCCCCTTTGGTACAGATACGCAGTATTTT.

The rearrangement uses TRBV7-2 and TRBJ2-1, with 7 bases lining up with TRBD2. The CDR3 runs 14 residues. CDR1 is SGHTA, CDR2 FQGNSA, per germline. The ends lost 0 bases at V and 12 bases at J; junction bases unmatched: 8. The CDR3 sequence is CASSLALRAGRQFF. The CDR3 nucleotides read TGTGCCAGCAGCTTAGCGCTCAGAGCGGGAAGGCAGTTCTTC.

The chain uses TRBV11-2 and TRBJ2-1; TRBD2 aligns across 8 bases. Germline V CDR1 and CDR2: SGHAT, FQNNGV. Germline trimming cut 1 base from V and 7 bases from J; bases unmatched to any gene: 6. The CDR3 is 15 amino acids. CDR3: CASSLGSGSRNEQFF. CDR3 nucleotides: TGTGCCAGCAGCTTAGGAAGCGGGAGTAGGAATGAGCAGTTCTTC.

There are a few counts of this clonotype. The CDR3: CASTSWRGGGRNQPQHF. The DNA of the CDR3 is TGTGCCAGCACCTCTTGGCGAGGTGGCGGACGCAATCAGCCCCAGCATTTT. The V call is TRBV7-6, the J call TRBJ1-5; no clear D gene. Germline assignment: CDR1 SGHVS and CDR2 FNYEAQ. Trimming took off 7 bases at V and 2 bases at J, with 21 bases between the two ends. The CDR3 has 17 amino acids. Combining the CDR3 with reference TRBV7-6 and TRBJ1-5 gives the whole variable domain GAGVSQSPRYKVTKRGQDVALRCDPISGHVSLYWYRQALGQGPEFLTYFNYEAQQDKSGLPNDRFSAERPEGSISTLTIQRTEQRDSAMYRCASTSWRGGGRNQPQHFGDGTRLSIL.

The chain uses TRBV6-1 and TRBJ2-7; the match to TRBD1 covers 11 bases. Germline CDR1 MNHNS, CDR2 SASEGT. The CDR3 contains 15 residues. Trimming removed 6 bases from V and 5 bases from J; junction bases left unmatched: 9. The CDR3 here is CASSAPGQGEDEQYF. In DNA, the CDR3 is TGTGCCAGCAGCGCTCCGGGACAGGGGGAGGACGAGCAGTACTTC.